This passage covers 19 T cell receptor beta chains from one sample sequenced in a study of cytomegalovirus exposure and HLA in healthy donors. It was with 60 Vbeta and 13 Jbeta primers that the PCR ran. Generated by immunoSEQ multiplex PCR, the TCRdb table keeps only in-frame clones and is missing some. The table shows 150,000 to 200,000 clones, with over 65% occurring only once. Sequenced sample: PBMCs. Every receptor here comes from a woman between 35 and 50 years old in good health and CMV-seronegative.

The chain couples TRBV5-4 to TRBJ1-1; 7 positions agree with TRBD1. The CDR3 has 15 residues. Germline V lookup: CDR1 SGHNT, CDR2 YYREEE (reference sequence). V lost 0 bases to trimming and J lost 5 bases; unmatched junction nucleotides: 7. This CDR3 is CASSLASRGRTEAFF. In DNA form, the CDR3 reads TGTGCCAGCAGCTTGGCCAGCAGGGGGAGGACTGAAGCTTTCTTT.

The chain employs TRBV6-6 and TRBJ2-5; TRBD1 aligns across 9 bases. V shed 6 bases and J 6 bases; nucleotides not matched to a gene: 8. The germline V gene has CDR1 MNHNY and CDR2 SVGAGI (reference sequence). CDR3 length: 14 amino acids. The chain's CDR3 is CASRIGQGSKTQYF. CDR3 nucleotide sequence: TGTGCCAGCAGGATCGGACAGGGGTCGAAGACCCAGTACTTC.

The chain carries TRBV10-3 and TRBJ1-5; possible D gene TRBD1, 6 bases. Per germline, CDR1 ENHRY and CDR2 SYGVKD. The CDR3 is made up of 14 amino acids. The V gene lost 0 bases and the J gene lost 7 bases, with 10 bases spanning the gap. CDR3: CAISESTRGQPQHF. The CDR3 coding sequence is TGTGCCATCAGTGAGTCGACCAGGGGACAGCCCCAGCATTTT.

Here the CDR3 reads CASSLAVRNEKLFF. The CDR3 coding sequence is TGTGCCAGCAGCTTGGCCGTTCGTAATGAAAAACTGTTTTTT. The genes are TRBV5-6 and TRBJ1-4; D is uncertain. With 0 bases removed from V and 4 bases from J, the gap between germline ends came to 7 bases. The CDR3 runs 14 residues. Per germline, CDR1 SGHDT and CDR2 YYEEEE.

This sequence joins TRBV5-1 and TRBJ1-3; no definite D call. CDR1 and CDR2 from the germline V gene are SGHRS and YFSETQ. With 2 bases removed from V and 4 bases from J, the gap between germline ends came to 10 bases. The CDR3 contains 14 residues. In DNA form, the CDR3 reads TGCGCCAGCAGCTTAGAGGGATCAGGAAACACCATATATTTT. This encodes CASSLEGSGNTIYF.

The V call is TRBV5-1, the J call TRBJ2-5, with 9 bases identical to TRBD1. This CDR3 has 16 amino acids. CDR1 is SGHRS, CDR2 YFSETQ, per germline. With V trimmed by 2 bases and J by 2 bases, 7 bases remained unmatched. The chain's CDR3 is CASSLRRDRGQETQYF. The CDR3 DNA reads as TGCGCCAGCAGCTTAAGGCGCGACAGGGGGCAAGAGACCCAGTACTTC.

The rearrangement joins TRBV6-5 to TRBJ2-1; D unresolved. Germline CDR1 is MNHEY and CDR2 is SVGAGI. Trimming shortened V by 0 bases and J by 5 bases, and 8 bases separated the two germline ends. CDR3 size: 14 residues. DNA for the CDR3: TGTGCCAGCAGTTACTCCGGAACAGACAATGAGCAGTTCTTC. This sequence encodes CASSYSGTDNEQFF.

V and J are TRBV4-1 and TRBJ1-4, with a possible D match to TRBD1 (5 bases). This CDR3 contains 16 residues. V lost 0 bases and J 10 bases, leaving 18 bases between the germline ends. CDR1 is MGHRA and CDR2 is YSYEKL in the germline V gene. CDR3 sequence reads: CASSQDRPGRGGKLFF. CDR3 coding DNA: TGCGCCAGCAGCCAAGATAGGCCCGGAAGGGGTGGAAAACTGTTTTTT.

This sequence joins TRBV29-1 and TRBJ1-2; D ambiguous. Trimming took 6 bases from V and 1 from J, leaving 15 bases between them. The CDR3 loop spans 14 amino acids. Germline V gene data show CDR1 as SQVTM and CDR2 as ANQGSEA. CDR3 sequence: CSVRMRLGNYGYTF. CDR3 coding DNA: TGCAGCGTCCGGATGAGGTTAGGTAACTATGGCTACACCTTC.

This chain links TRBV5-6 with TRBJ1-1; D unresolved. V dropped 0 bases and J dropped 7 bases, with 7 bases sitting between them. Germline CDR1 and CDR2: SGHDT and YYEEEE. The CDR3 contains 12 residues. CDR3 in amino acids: CASSLEQYEAFF. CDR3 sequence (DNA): TGTGCCAGCAGCTTGGAACAGTATGAAGCTTTCTTT.

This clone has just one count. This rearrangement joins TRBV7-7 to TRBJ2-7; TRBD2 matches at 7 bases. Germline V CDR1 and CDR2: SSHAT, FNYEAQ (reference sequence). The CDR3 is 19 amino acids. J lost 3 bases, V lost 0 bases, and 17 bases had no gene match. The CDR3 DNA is TGTGCCAGCAGCTTAGCGCCGGCAGGTAGTTCTAGCGGACTCTACGAGCAGTACTTC. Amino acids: CASSLAPAGSSSGLYEQYF. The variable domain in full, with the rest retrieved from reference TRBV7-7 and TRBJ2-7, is GAGVSQSPRYKVTKRGQDVTLRCDPISSHATLYWYQQALGQGPEFLTYFNYEAQPDKSGLPSDRFSAERPEGSISTLTIQRTEQRDSAMYRCASSLAPAGSSSGLYEQYFGPGTRLTVT.

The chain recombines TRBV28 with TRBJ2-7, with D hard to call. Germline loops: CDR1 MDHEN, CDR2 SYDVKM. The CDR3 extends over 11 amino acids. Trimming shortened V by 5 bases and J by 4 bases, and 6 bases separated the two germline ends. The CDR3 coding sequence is TGTGCCAGCAGTGTTTCATACGAGCAGTACTTC. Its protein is CASSVSYEQYF.

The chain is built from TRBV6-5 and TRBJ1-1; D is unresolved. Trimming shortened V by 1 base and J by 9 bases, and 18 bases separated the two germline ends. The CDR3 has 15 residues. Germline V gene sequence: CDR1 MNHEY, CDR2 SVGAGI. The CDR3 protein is CASSYLRYASSKAFF. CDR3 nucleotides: TGTGCCAGCAGTTACTTACGGTATGCGTCCTCAAAAGCTTTCTTT.

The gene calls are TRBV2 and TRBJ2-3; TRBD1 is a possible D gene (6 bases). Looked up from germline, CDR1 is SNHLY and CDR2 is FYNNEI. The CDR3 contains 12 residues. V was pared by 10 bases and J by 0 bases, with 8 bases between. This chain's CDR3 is CANRGSTDTQYF. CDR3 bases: TGTGCCAATAGGGGGAGCACAGATACGCAGTATTTT.

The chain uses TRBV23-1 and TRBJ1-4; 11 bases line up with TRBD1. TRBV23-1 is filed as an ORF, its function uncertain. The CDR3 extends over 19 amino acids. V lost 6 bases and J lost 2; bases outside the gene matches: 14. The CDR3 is CASRTTGQGATSTNEKLFF. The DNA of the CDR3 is TGCGCCAGCAGAACTACCGGACAGGGGGCAACCTCGACTAATGAAAAACTGTTTTTT.

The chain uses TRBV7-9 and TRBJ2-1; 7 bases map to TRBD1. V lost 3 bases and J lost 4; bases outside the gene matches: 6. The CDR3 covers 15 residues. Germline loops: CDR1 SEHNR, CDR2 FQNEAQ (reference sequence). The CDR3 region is CASSFRDRIYNEQFF. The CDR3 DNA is TGTGCCAGCAGCTTTAGGGACAGAATTTACAATGAGCAGTTCTTC.

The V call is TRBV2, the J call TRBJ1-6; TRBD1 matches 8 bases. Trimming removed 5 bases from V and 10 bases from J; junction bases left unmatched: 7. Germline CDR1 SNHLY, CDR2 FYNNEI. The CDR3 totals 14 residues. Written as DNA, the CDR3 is TGTGCCAGCAGTTCACCAGGGGGCATGTCACCCCTCCACTTT. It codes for CASSSPGGMSPLHF.

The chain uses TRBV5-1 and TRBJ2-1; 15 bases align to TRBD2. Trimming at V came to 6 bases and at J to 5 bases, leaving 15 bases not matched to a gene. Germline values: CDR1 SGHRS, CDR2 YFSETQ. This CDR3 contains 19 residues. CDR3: CASMLWGSGLAGGHNEQFF. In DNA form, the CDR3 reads TGCGCCAGCATGCTCTGGGGATCCGGACTAGCGGGGGGGCACAATGAGCAGTTCTTC.

CDR3 loop: CASSLSDSLTGELFF. CDR3 bases: TGTGCCAGCAGCTTATCGGACAGTCTCACCGGGGAGCTGTTTTTT. The chain joins TRBV11-2 to TRBJ2-2; possible D gene TRBD1, 6 bases. This CDR3 has 15 amino acids. Trimming pared 2 bases from V and 4 bases from J, leaving 11 bases between. Germline V gene lookup returns CDR1 SGHAT and CDR2 FQNNGV.